These 5 T cell receptor beta chains share one sample of origin, sequenced in a study of blood T cell repertoires in COVID-19. The method was immunoSEQ multiplex PCR; TCRdb's version includes in-frame clones alone and lacks a portion of them. The sample gives roughly 280,000 clones, 88% of which show up once; approximately 3% is in the top ten. The sample consisted of PBMCs or T cells enriched from blood (not recorded which). The receptors were gathered from a woman aged 45-65 years who had recovered from COVID-19.

V is TRBV19 and J is TRBJ1-5, with 10 bases identical to TRBD1. CDR1 is LNHDA and CDR2 is SQIVND in the germline V gene (reference sequence). The CDR3 contains 16 residues. Trimming cost V 6 bases and J 2 bases; bases outside gene matches: 7. The CDR3 region is CASRPRQGAGNQPQHF. The CDR3 DNA follows: TGTGCCAGTAGGCCCCGACAGGGGGCCGGCAATCAGCCCCAGCATTTT.

This chain connects TRBV24-1 to TRBJ2-3; D is possibly TRBD2 (6 bases). This CDR3 region has 16 residues. Per the germline V gene, CDR1 is KGHDR and CDR2 is SFDVKD. V lost 3 bases, J lost 1 base, and 13 bases lay in between. CDR3 residues: CATSDTGAGGTDTQYF. The DNA for the CDR3 is TGTGCCACCAGTGATACGGGAGCCGGTGGCACAGATACGCAGTATTTT.

This sequence joins TRBV5-1 and TRBJ2-3, with 13 bases matching TRBD2. In germline, CDR1 is SGHRS, CDR2 YFSETQ. The CDR3 runs 16 residues. V shed 2 bases and J 4 bases; nucleotides not matched to a gene: 4. The CDR3 spells CASSLRTSGSADTQYF. CDR3 sequence (DNA): TGCGCCAGCAGCTTAAGGACTAGCGGGAGCGCAGATACGCAGTATTTT.

V is TRBV10-3 and J is TRBJ2-1, with D possibly matching TRBD1 (5 bases). Trimming pared 0 bases from V and 4 bases from J, leaving 10 bases between. CDR1 is ENHRY, CDR2 SYGVKD, per germline. The CDR3 is made up of 15 amino acids. The DNA for the CDR3 is TGTGCCATCAGTGAGTCGAGAGCAGGGTACAATGAGCAGTTCTTC. Protein product: CAISESRAGYNEQFF.

The V gene is TRBV18, the J gene TRBJ1-6; TRBD1 matches at 9 bases. Looked up from germline, CDR1 is KGHSH and CDR2 is LQKENI. The CDR3 runs to 15 residues. The V gene end was trimmed by 4 bases and the J gene end by 7 bases; junction bases not matched to a gene: 5. The CDR3 DNA follows: TGTGCCAGCTCACTCCAGGGACAGGGAAATTCACCCCTCCACTTT. This encodes CASSLQGQGNSPLHF.